This T cell receptor (beta chain) came from a study of blood T cell repertoires in COVID-19. Some clones are missing from TCRdb's copy, which holds only in-frame ones; the method was immunoSEQ multiplex PCR. The sample holds 300,000 to 400,000 clones, approximately 87% seen once. Sample: peripheral blood. The sequence was obtained from a woman aged 45 to 65 with COVID-19, enrolled during active disease.

DNA of the CDR3: TGTGCCAGCAGTAGCACAGGGGTTACCAACGTCCTGACTTTC. Its translation: CASSSTGVTNVLTF. The rearrangement uses TRBV27 and TRBJ2-6, with 7 bases identical to TRBD1. V shed 5 bases, J shed 8 bases, and the junction held 6 bases outside the gene matches. The CDR3 contains 14 residues. Germline lookup yields CDR1 MNHEY and CDR2 SMNVEV (reference sequence). The whole variable domain, remainder taken from reference TRBV27 and TRBJ2-6, is EAQVTQNPRYLITVTGKKLTVTCSQNMNHEYMSWYRQDPGLGLRQIYYSMNVEVTDKGDVPEGYKVSRKEKRNFPLILESPSPNQTSLYFCASSSTGVTNVLTFGAGSRLTVL.